This T cell receptor beta chain was retrieved from a study of blood T cell repertoires in COVID-19. Study-wide context: Sources were T cells, B-cell-depleted T cells, or PBMCs; the material itself was cDNA or gDNA.

The CDR3 sequence is 17 residues long. CDR1 and CDR2 (germline): LNHDA, SQIVND (reference sequence). V shed 7 bases and J 1 base; nucleotides not matched to a gene: 12. Only in-frame clones appear in the TCRdb table, and some are missing; sequencing was by immunoSEQ multiplex PCR. This table holds 200,000 or so clones, about 90% found once. Sample: PBMCs or T cells enriched from blood (not recorded which). The gene calls are TRBV19 and TRBJ2-4, with 8 bases identical to TRBD1. The TCR sequence derives from a woman aged 18 to 35 who had recovered from COVID-19. The chain's CDR3 is CASKMKAGGQAKNIQYF. The CDR3 DNA reads TGTGCCAGTAAGATGAAAGCAGGGGGCCAGGCCAAAAACATTCAGTACTTC.